A single sample gave rise to the 3 T cell receptor beta chains below, sequenced in a study of T-cell reconstitution after alpha-beta-depleted transplantation in children. Construction of the TCRbeta library involved unique molecular identifiers. TCRdb itself ran the PCR reads through MiXCR, one entry per CDR3 protein. Of around 200,000 distinct CDR3 sequences listed, more than 15% are singletons. Specimen: PBMCs, mostly from graft donor cells, collected 360 days after TCRalphabeta/CD19-depleted stem cell transplant. These receptors all stem from a male patient between 2 and 10 years old who had a stem cell transplant for acute lymphoblastic leukemia, so the T cells may come from the graft donor.

The genes are TRBV10-3 and TRBJ2-7; 8 nucleotides align to TRBD1. Trimming cost V 9 bases and J 2 bases; bases outside gene matches: 6. Germline V gene lookup returns CDR1 ENHRY and CDR2 SYGVKD. The CDR3 spans 13 residues. In DNA, the CDR3 is TGTGCCATTACCGGGACAGGCCCCTACGAGCAGTACTTC. This gives the protein CAITGTGPYEQYF.

The V gene is TRBV15, the J gene TRBJ2-3; D ambiguous. Trimming removed 0 bases at V and 5 bases at J, with 3 bases between. This CDR3 spans 12 amino acids. From germline, CDR1 is LNHNV and CDR2 YYDKDF (reference sequence). The DNA of the CDR3 is TGTGCCACCAGCAGAGAAAAAGATACGCAGTATTTT. Translating gives CATSREKDTQYF.

The chain links TRBV30 to TRBJ2-3, with 8 bases fitting TRBD2. V gave up 5 bases and J gave up 4 bases; unmatched junction bases: 2. The CDR3 is made up of 12 amino acids. The germline V gene has CDR1 GTSNPN and CDR2 SVGIG (reference sequence). CDR3 loop: CAWGLASDTQYF. CDR3 nucleotide sequence: TGTGCCTGGGGACTAGCTTCAGATACGCAGTATTTT.